Listed below are T cell receptor beta chains from one sample, sequenced in a study of cytomegalovirus exposure and HLA in healthy donors. Sequencing was performed with immunoSEQ multiplex PCR; in TCRdb, only in-frame clones are kept and a portion is missing. The sample yields 150,000 to 200,000 clones, approximately 83% seen once. Sequenced: PBMCs. The receptors shown here come from a male donor in good health and CMV-seronegative. Each CDR3 is given with its conserved first and last residue. The order of the fields is J gene, clone size, D gene, V gene, CDR3 protein, CDR3 DNA. A D gene is named only where the DNA matches it firmly. Clone size is shown for a subset of rows, as once, few, many or a class of expanded clone.

j_gene: TRBJ1-1
abundance: .
d_gene: .
v_gene: TRBV7-9
CDR3aa: CSSSFGDTEAFF
CDR3nt: TGTTCCAGCAGCTTCGGGGACACTGAAGCTTTCTTT

j_gene: TRBJ1-1
abundance: once
d_gene: .
v_gene: TRBV27
CDR3aa: CASRSTGRDTEAFF
CDR3nt: TGTGCCAGCAGATCGACAGGTAGAGACACTGAAGCTTTCTTT

j_gene: TRBJ2-2
abundance: few
d_gene: .
v_gene: TRBV2
CDR3aa: CASMARGNTGELFF
CDR3nt: TGTGCCAGCATGGCCCGAGGGAACACCGGGGAGCTGTTTTTT

j_gene: TRBJ2-7
abundance: few
d_gene: TRBD1
v_gene: TRBV27
CDR3aa: CASSSETGVHEQYF
CDR3nt: TGTGCCAGCAGTTCGGAAACAGGGGTCCACGAGCAGTACTTC

j_gene: TRBJ2-2
abundance: .
d_gene: TRBD1
v_gene: TRBV7-6
CDR3aa: CASSLVPGGYTGELFF
CDR3nt: TGTGCCAGCAGCTTAGTCCCAGGGGGATATACCGGGGAGCTGTTTTTT

j_gene: TRBJ2-7
abundance: .
d_gene: .
v_gene: TRBV5-1
CDR3aa: CASSLSGHPADEQYF
CDR3nt: TGCGCCAGCAGCTTGTCGGGACACCCCGCCGACGAGCAGTACTTC

j_gene: TRBJ1-5
abundance: .
d_gene: .
v_gene: TRBV4-1
CDR3aa: CASSQDNFQPQHF
CDR3nt: TGCGCCAGCAGCCAAGATAACTTTCAGCCCCAGCATTTT

j_gene: TRBJ1-5
abundance: .
d_gene: .
v_gene: TRBV4-2
CDR3aa: CASSQDAGDNQPQHF
CDR3nt: TGTGCCAGCAGCCAAGACGCAGGGGATAATCAGCCCCAGCATTTT

j_gene: TRBJ1-6
abundance: .
d_gene: .
v_gene: TRBV25-1
CDR3aa: CASREDRVNSPLHF
CDR3nt: TGTGCCAGCAGGGAGGACAGAGTTAATTCACCCCTCCACTTT

j_gene: TRBJ2-5
abundance: once
d_gene: .
v_gene: TRBV7-9
CDR3aa: CASSLYGKNDRRSQETQYF
CDR3nt: TGTGCCAGCAGCTTATATGGGAAAAACGACAGGCGGAGTCAAGAGACCCAGTACTTC

j_gene: TRBJ2-3
abundance: .
d_gene: .
v_gene: TRBV29-1
CDR3aa: CSVADPDRPNTDTQYF
CDR3nt: TGCAGCGTCGCCGACCCCGACAGGCCGAACACAGATACGCAGTATTTT

j_gene: TRBJ1-5
abundance: .
d_gene: TRBD1
v_gene: TRBV5-6
CDR3aa: CASSKTGGDQPQHF
CDR3nt: TGTGCCAGCAGCAAGACAGGGGGGGATCAGCCCCAGCATTTT

j_gene: TRBJ1-4
abundance: few
d_gene: .
v_gene: TRBV7-2
CDR3aa: CASSPRQDNEKLFF
CDR3nt: TGTGCCAGCAGCCCCCGACAGGACAATGAAAAACTGTTTTTT

j_gene: TRBJ1-4
abundance: .
d_gene: .
v_gene: TRBV28
CDR3aa: CASSFSGVPNEKLFF
CDR3nt: TGTGCCAGCAGTTTCTCAGGGGTCCCTAATGAAAAACTGTTTTTT

j_gene: TRBJ1-1
abundance: .
d_gene: .
v_gene: TRBV5-4
CDR3aa: CASSSGGASGRNTEAFF
CDR3nt: TGTGCCAGCAGCTCGGGGGGTGCGTCAGGGAGGAACACTGAAGCTTTCTTT

j_gene: TRBJ2-3
abundance: .
d_gene: TRBD2
v_gene: TRBV29-1
CDR3aa: CSVAVGTSGVEDTQYF
CDR3nt: TGCAGCGTCGCGGTCGGGACTAGCGGGGTAGAAGATACGCAGTATTTT

j_gene: TRBJ1-2
abundance: .
d_gene: TRBD1
v_gene: TRBV7-2
CDR3aa: CASSPPGQGGGYTF
CDR3nt: TGTGCCAGCAGCCCACCGGGACAGGGTGGGGGCTACACCTTC

j_gene: TRBJ1-1
abundance: .
d_gene: TRBD1
v_gene: TRBV5-6
CDR3aa: CASSWGQLPNTEAFF
CDR3nt: TGTGCCAGCAGCTGGGGACAGCTGCCGAACACTGAAGCTTTCTTT

j_gene: TRBJ2-1
abundance: .
d_gene: TRBD2
v_gene: TRBV27
CDR3aa: CASRGGTYNEQFF
CDR3nt: TGTGCCAGCCGGGGGGGGACCTACAATGAGCAGTTCTTC

j_gene: TRBJ2-7
abundance: .
d_gene: TRBD1
v_gene: TRBV2
CDR3aa: CASSSDRPAYEQYF
CDR3nt: TGTGCCAGCAGTTCGGACAGGCCCGCCTACGAGCAGTACTTC

j_gene: TRBJ2-3
abundance: .
d_gene: TRBD2
v_gene: TRBV2
CDR3aa: CASSEPGTRTDTQYF
CDR3nt: TGTGCCAGCAGTGAACCCGGGACTAGGACAGATACGCAGTATTTT

j_gene: TRBJ2-3
abundance: once
d_gene: TRBD1
v_gene: TRBV5-4
CDR3aa: CASSLATGGWSTDTQYF
CDR3nt: TGTGCCAGCAGCTTGGCTACAGGGGGCTGGAGCACAGATACGCAGTATTTT

j_gene: TRBJ2-5
abundance: once
d_gene: TRBD1
v_gene: TRBV15
CDR3aa: CATSRDRARGETQYF
CDR3nt: TGTGCCACCAGCAGGGACAGGGCTCGGGGAGAGACCCAGTACTTC

j_gene: TRBJ1-1
abundance: .
d_gene: TRBD1
v_gene: TRBV5-1
CDR3aa: CASSFLDRDSTEAFF
CDR3nt: TGCGCCAGCAGCTTCCTAGACAGGGATTCCACTGAAGCTTTCTTT

j_gene: TRBJ1-1
abundance: few
d_gene: .
v_gene: TRBV28
CDR3aa: CASTVNTEAFF
CDR3nt: TGTGCCAGCACCGTTAACACTGAAGCTTTCTTT

j_gene: TRBJ1-4
abundance: few
d_gene: .
v_gene: TRBV4-1
CDR3aa: CASKGRLNEKLFF
CDR3nt: TGCGCCAGCAAGGGGCGTCTGAATGAAAAACTGTTTTTT

j_gene: TRBJ2-7
abundance: .
d_gene: TRBD1
v_gene: TRBV4-3
CDR3aa: CASSQDRGTGDWTYEQYF
CDR3nt: TGCGCCAGCAGCCAAGACCGGGGGACAGGGGATTGGACCTACGAGCAGTACTTC

j_gene: TRBJ2-7
abundance: .
d_gene: TRBD2
v_gene: TRBV5-8
CDR3aa: CASSWVASGGTYEQYF
CDR3nt: TGTGCCAGCAGCTGGGTTGCTAGCGGGGGAACCTACGAGCAGTACTTC

j_gene: TRBJ2-6
abundance: .
d_gene: TRBD1
v_gene: TRBV28
CDR3aa: CASSSTGNGANVLTF
CDR3nt: TGTGCCAGCAGTTCGACAGGGAATGGGGCCAACGTCCTGACTTTC

j_gene: TRBJ2-3
abundance: .
d_gene: .
v_gene: TRBV5-1
CDR3aa: CASSYGGRTDTQYF
CDR3nt: TGCGCCAGCAGCTACGGGGGGCGGACAGATACGCAGTATTTT

j_gene: TRBJ1-2
abundance: .
d_gene: TRBD1
v_gene: TRBV19
CDR3aa: CASSIEGTVLGYTF
CDR3nt: TGTGCCAGTAGTATTGAGGGGACAGTTCTTGGCTACACCTTC

j_gene: TRBJ1-3
abundance: few
d_gene: .
v_gene: TRBV19
CDR3aa: CASRIVSGNTIYF
CDR3nt: TGTGCCAGCAGAATCGTGTCTGGAAACACCATATATTTT

j_gene: TRBJ2-7
abundance: .
d_gene: TRBD2
v_gene: TRBV14
CDR3aa: CASSHTPGLAGVRNEQYF
CDR3nt: TGTGCCAGCAGCCACACCCCGGGACTAGCGGGAGTAAGGAACGAGCAGTACTTC

j_gene: TRBJ1-3
abundance: .
d_gene: TRBD1
v_gene: TRBV11-2
CDR3aa: CASRLDPRTGPSGNTIYF
CDR3nt: TGTGCCAGCAGACTAGACCCCCGGACAGGCCCCTCTGGAAACACCATATATTTT

j_gene: TRBJ1-1
abundance: .
d_gene: .
v_gene: TRBV5-1
CDR3aa: CASSGGRGEAFF
CDR3nt: TGCGCCAGCAGCGGAGGGAGGGGTGAAGCTTTCTTT

j_gene: TRBJ2-2
abundance: .
d_gene: .
v_gene: TRBV7-9
CDR3aa: CASSLAPGSGELFF
CDR3nt: TGTGCCAGCAGCTTAGCGCCGGGGTCCGGGGAGCTGTTTTTT

j_gene: TRBJ1-6
abundance: .
d_gene: .
v_gene: TRBV7-2
CDR3aa: CASSLAGGVGSPLHF
CDR3nt: TGTGCCAGCAGCTTAGCGGGGGGGGTAGGTTCACCCCTCCACTTT